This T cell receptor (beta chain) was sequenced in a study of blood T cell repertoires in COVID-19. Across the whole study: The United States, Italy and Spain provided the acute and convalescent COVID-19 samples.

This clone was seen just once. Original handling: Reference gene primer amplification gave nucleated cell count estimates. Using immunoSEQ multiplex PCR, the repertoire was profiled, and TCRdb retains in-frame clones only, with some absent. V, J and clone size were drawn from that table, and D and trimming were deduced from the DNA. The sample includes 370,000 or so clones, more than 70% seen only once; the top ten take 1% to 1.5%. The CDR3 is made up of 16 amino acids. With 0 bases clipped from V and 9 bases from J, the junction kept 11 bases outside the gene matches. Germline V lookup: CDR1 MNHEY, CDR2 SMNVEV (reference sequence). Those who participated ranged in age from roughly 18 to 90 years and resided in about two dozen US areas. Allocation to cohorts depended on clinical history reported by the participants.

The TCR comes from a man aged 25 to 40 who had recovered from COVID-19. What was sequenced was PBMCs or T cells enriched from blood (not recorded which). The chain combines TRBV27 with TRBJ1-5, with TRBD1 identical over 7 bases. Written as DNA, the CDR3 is TGTGCCAGCAGTTTATCTCAGGACAGGAACGATCCGCCCCAGCATTTT. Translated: CASSLSQDRNDPPQHF.